This TCR beta chain was observed in a study of T cells after yellow fever vaccination. Regarding the study as a whole: A large majority of primary-vaccination clones showed up again after the booster (approximately 96% CD4, 85% to 90% CD8). Secondary responses were weaker yet peaked faster, day 5 versus 15.

The table lists this clonotype with a few counts. Its antigen is unknown. TCRdb re-called the 5' RACE reads through MiXCR, storing one row per CDR3 protein. The table lists roughly 250,000 distinct CDR3 sequences, 13% of them singletons, with less than 0.55% in the top ten. This CDR3 is built from 14 residues. Trimming removed 6 bases from V and 7 bases from J, with 16 bases in between. Germline assignment: CDR1 ENHRY and CDR2 SYGVKD. This receptor was taken from a man between 25 and 39 years old who received the YFV17D yellow fever vaccine. This material consisted of CD4+ T cells sorted from PBMCs, taken 45 days after the yellow fever booster vaccination. V gene TRBV10-3 combines with J gene TRBJ2-1; D is uncertain. CDR3: CAIRGKTSGNEQFF. The CDR3 nucleotides are TGTGCCATCAGGGGAAAAACGTCTGGGAATGAGCAGTTCTTC.